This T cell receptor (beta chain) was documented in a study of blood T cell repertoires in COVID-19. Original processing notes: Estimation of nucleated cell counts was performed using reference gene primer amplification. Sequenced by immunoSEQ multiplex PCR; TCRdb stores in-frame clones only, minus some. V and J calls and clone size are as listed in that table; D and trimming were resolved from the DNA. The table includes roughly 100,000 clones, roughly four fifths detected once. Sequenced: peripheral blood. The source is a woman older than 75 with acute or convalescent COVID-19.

The CDR3 spells CASSFGQGSGRGAGELFF. The CDR3 coding sequence is TGTGCCAGCAGCTTTGGACAGGGTAGCGGGAGAGGAGCCGGGGAGCTGTTTTTT. This chain uses TRBV7-8 with TRBJ2-2, with D possibly TRBD2 on 9 matching bases. Germline-derived CDR1 and CDR2 are SGHVS and FQNEAQ. V dropped 3 bases and J dropped 6 bases, with 23 bases sitting between them. There are 18 residues in the CDR3.